The clone carrying this TCR beta chain was recorded many times. Trimming pared 4 bases from V and 3 bases from J, leaving 17 bases between. Germline V CDR1 and CDR2: SQVTM, ANQGSEA. This CDR3 spans 15 amino acids. The sample comes from a study of early T cells in non-severe SARS-CoV-2 infection. Study-wide background: With bulk RNA from unsorted whole blood as input, sequencing yielded unpaired chains.

Attachment of unique molecular identifiers to individual cDNA molecules was performed. TCRdb independently ran MiXCR on the 5' RACE reads; one entry per CDR3 protein. The sample holds about 83,000 distinct CDR3 sequences; 9% to 15% are singletons and the top ten take around 7%. Sequences were obtained from whole blood. The TCR originated in an adult who was a healthcare worker with PCR-confirmed SARS-CoV-2 infection or an uninfected control (not recorded which). The genes are TRBV29-1 and TRBJ2-3, with D unclear. In nucleotides, the CDR3 is TGCAGCGTTGGTCGGCTAACGAGCAGGACAGATACGCAGTATTTT. Amino acids: CSVGRLTSRTDTQYF.